A single sample gave rise to the 18 T cell receptor beta chains below, sequenced in a study of identical twins. TCRdb independently ran MiXCR on the 5' RACE reads; one entry per CDR3 protein. Of some 460,000 distinct CDR3 sequences in the sample, over 12% were seen once. These data also featured in a second study, about yellow fever vaccine responses in identical twins.

The sequenced material came from CD4+ T cells sorted from blood. Receptors originate from a woman aged 18-29 years in good health.

J is TRBJ2-2 and V is TRBV11-2; 10 positions agree with TRBD1. Germline V gene lookup returns CDR1 SGHAT and CDR2 FQNNGV. The V and J ends lost 1 base and 3 bases, in that order; junction bases with no gene match: 8. This CDR3 has 18 residues. CDR3 loop: CASSLVRWGTGDTGELFF. CDR3 DNA sequence: TGTGCCAGCAGCTTAGTTCGTTGGGGGACAGGGGACACCGGGGAGCTGTTTTTT.

The chain employs TRBV14 and TRBJ2-2; TRBD1 or TRBD2 may be the D gene (6 bases each). Trimming left V 5 bases short and J 6 bases short, with 10 bases between. The CDR3 loop spans 13 amino acids. Germline V gene data show CDR1 as SGHDN and CDR2 as FVKESK. CDR3 nucleotide sequence: TGTGCCAGCAGCTATGGGGGGCCCGGGGAGCTGTTTTTT. Protein: CASSYGGPGELFF.

The V and J genes are TRBV20-1 and TRBJ2-3; D gene unclear. Germline V lookup: CDR1 DFQATT, CDR2 SNEGSKA (reference sequence). Trimming took off 6 bases at V and 7 bases at J, with 5 bases between the two ends. The CDR3 runs to 9 residues. In DNA, the CDR3 is TGCAGTGCCTCTTATACGCAGTATTTT. Protein sequence: CSASYTQYF.

This clonotype appeared many times. This sequence joins TRBV20-1 and TRBJ2-3, with 9 nucleotides matching TRBD2. There are 14 residues in the CDR3. Germline trimming cut 2 bases from V and 5 bases from J; bases unmatched to any gene: 5. From germline, CDR1 is DFQATT and CDR2 SNEGSKA (reference sequence). CDR3 nucleotide sequence: TGCAGTGCTAGATCCTTAGCGGGAGTAGATACGCAGTATTTT. This sequence encodes CSARSLAGVDTQYF.

This clonotype was picked up a small number of times. This sequence joins TRBV4-1 and TRBJ1-4, with D hard to call. V shed 1 base and J shed 8 bases, with 11 bases lying between them. Per the germline V gene, CDR1 is MGHRA and CDR2 is YSYEKL. This CDR3 contains 14 residues. The CDR3 reads CASSQGGSGEKLFF. In nucleotides, the CDR3 is TGCGCCAGCAGCCAAGGAGGGTCTGGAGAAAAACTGTTTTTT.

This clonotype was observed a few times. The chain carries TRBV20-1 and TRBJ2-7; D possibly corresponds to TRBD1 (6 bases). Germline lookup yields CDR1 DFQATT and CDR2 SNEGSKA (reference sequence). This CDR3 comprises 15 residues. The V and J ends lost 1 base and 2 bases respectively, with 15 bases between them. CDR3 region: CSARARTRGTYEQYF. CDR3 sequence (DNA): TGCAGTGCTAGAGCCCGTACTAGGGGGACCTACGAGCAGTACTTC.

There are a few counts of this clonotype. The genes are TRBV20-1 and TRBJ2-2; TRBD2 aligns across 8 bases. This CDR3 is 16 amino acids long. J was trimmed by 4 bases and V by 3 bases; bases with no gene match: 10. Germline assignment: CDR1 DFQATT and CDR2 SNEGSKA (reference sequence). In nucleotides, the CDR3 is TGCAGTGCTAGCAAATATGTCGGGGGGGCCACCGGGGAGCTGTTTTTT. It is translated as CSASKYVGGATGELFF.

V gene TRBV5-1 combines with J gene TRBJ2-7; D is perhaps TRBD2 (5 bases). Germline V CDR1 and CDR2: SGHRS, YFSETQ. Trimming pared 5 bases from V and 1 base from J, leaving 13 bases between. The CDR3 spans 14 residues. The CDR3 spells CASSPGRRSYEQYF. CDR3 nucleotide sequence: TGCGCCAGCAGTCCTGGGAGACGTTCCTACGAGCAGTACTTC. Combining the CDR3 with reference TRBV5-1 and TRBJ2-7 gives the whole variable domain KAGVTQTPRYLIKTRGQQVTLSCSPISGHRSVSWYQQTPGQGLQFLFEYFSETQRNKGNFPGRFSGRQFSNSRSEMNVSTLELGDSALYLCASSPGRRSYEQYFGPGTRLTVT.

Only a few counts were recorded for this clonotype. CDR3 residues: CASRSTSGGPREQYF. The CDR3, as DNA: TGTGCCAGCAGATCAACTAGCGGGGGGCCCCGCGAGCAGTACTTC. The rearrangement uses TRBV7-9 and TRBJ2-7; TRBD2 aligns across 12 bases. Germline lookup yields CDR1 SEHNR and CDR2 FQNEAQ (reference sequence). With V trimmed by 6 bases and J by 6 bases, 9 bases remained unmatched. The CDR3 runs to 15 residues.

The genes are TRBV20-1 and TRBJ2-1; 7 bases are shared with TRBD2. CDR1 and CDR2 (germline): DFQATT, SNEGSKA (reference sequence). The CDR3 consists of 14 residues. V lost 3 bases and J lost 0; bases outside the gene matches: 2. This CDR3 reads CSASGRSSYNEQFF. DNA of the CDR3: TGCAGTGCTAGCGGGAGGAGCTCCTACAATGAGCAGTTCTTC.

The genes are TRBV12-3 or TRBV12-4 and TRBJ2-7; 7 nucleotides match TRBD1. The CDR3 totals 11 residues. Germline trimming cut 5 bases from V and 10 bases from J; bases unmatched to any gene: 5. The CDR3 spells CASSPGTVQYF. The CDR3 DNA reads TGTGCCAGCAGTCCCGGGACAGTTCAGTACTTC.

The chain joins TRBV6-5 to TRBJ2-7, with D possibly TRBD1 on 6 matching bases. The CDR3 runs 12 residues. Trimming removed 7 bases at V and 5 bases at J, with 12 bases between. Per germline, CDR1 MNHEY and CDR2 SVGAGI. The CDR3 DNA follows: TGTGCCAGCACAGGACAGCGTAACGAGCAGTACTTC. Translation: CASTGQRNEQYF.

The chain employs TRBV2 and TRBJ2-5; TRBD2 matches at 9 bases. This CDR3 comprises 15 residues. Germline CDR1 is SNHLY and CDR2 is FYNNEI. Germline trimming cut 6 bases from V and 1 base from J; bases unmatched to any gene: 6. The CDR3 loop is CASRVGGGAQETQYF. DNA for the CDR3: TGTGCCAGCAGGGTCGGCGGGGGGGCCCAAGAGACCCAGTACTTC.

This clonotype was observed a handful of times. V is TRBV12-3 or TRBV12-4 and J is TRBJ2-1; 11 bases fit TRBD2. The CDR3 runs 15 residues. V lost 5 bases to trimming and J lost 8 bases; unmatched junction nucleotides: 8. The CDR3 DNA reads as TGTGCCAGCAGTAAACCCCTAGCGGGAGGTGATGAGCAGTTCTTC. It specifies CASSKPLAGGDEQFF.

This clonotype has a handful of counts. This rearrangement joins TRBV6-2 or TRBV6-3 to TRBJ2-7, with 7 bases matching TRBD1. The CDR3 is made up of 13 amino acids. CDR1 is MNHEY, CDR2 SVGEGT, per germline. The J segment lost 4 bases and the V segment lost 5 bases, leaving 5 bases of the junction unmatched. CDR3 loop: CASSPQGTYEQYF. Written as DNA, the CDR3 is TGTGCCAGCAGTCCACAGGGGACGTACGAGCAGTACTTC.

Only a few counts were recorded for this clonotype. The chain employs TRBV12-3 or TRBV12-4 and TRBJ2-3; D might be TRBD2 (6 bases). This CDR3 contains 14 residues. V was shortened by 2 bases and J by 4 bases, with 10 bases between the two germline ends. This CDR3 is CASSLTGEADTQYF. Here the CDR3 DNA reads TGTGCCAGCAGTTTAACGGGAGAAGCAGATACGCAGTATTTT.

This clonotype was seen ten or more times. The chain is built from TRBV6-1 and TRBJ2-5; 13 bases are shared with TRBD2. CDR3 length equals 17 residues. Germline V gene sequence: CDR1 MNHNS, CDR2 SASEGT. J lost 5 bases, V lost 5 bases, and 11 bases had no gene match. The CDR3 nucleotides read TGTGCCAGCAGTCCTACTAGCGGGGGGGCCTCCGGTGAGACCCAGTACTTC. Translated, it gives CASSPTSGGASGETQYF.

This clonotype has a handful of counts. This chain links TRBV7-9 with TRBJ1-6; 9 positions match TRBD1. The germline gives CDR1 SEHNR, CDR2 FQNEAQ (reference sequence). The CDR3 has 16 residues. Trimming took 8 bases from V and 10 from J; bases not matched to a gene: 15. Here the CDR3 DNA reads TGTGCCAGCGGTATCCCAACCGGGACAGGGTTATCACCCCTCCACTTT. Encoded protein: CASGIPTGTGLSPLHF.